This T cell receptor beta chain comes out of a study of T cell responses to AZD1222 COVID-19 vaccine. Study observations and caveats: Baseline serology detected seropositivity in only six or seven AZD1222 recipients. White British donors predominated, females outnumbered males, and clonal diversity was possibly underestimated. At 160-218 and 743-854, vaccine-associated CD4 TCRs were dominant, and they spanned spike.

Germline V gene data show CDR1 as MGHDK and CDR2 as SYGVNS. There are 17 residues in the CDR3. Germline trimming cut 10 bases from V and 1 base from J; bases unmatched to any gene: 12. About this clone: Its antigen is undetermined.

Assay: immunoSEQ multiplex PCR; the TCRdb copy retains only in-frame clones and omits some. The table lists about 150,000 clones, 75% to 95% of them singletons. The receptor's source is an adult in good health. Sequences were derived from peripheral blood, sampled on day 0 of AZD1222 vaccination. The chain links TRBV25-1 to TRBJ1-3, with 11 bases lining up with TRBD1. CDR3: CANPRGQGVWSGNTIYF. The CDR3 DNA sequence: TGTGCCAACCCACGGGGACAGGGGGTTTGGTCTGGAAACACCATATATTTT. The entire variable domain, with the rest obtained from reference TRBV25-1 and TRBJ1-3, is as follows: EADIYQTPRYLVIGTGKKITLECSQTMGHDKMYWYQQDPGMELHLIHYSYGVNSTEKGDLSSESTVSRIRTEHFPLTLESARPSHTSQYLCANPRGQGVWSGNTIYFGEGSWLTVV.